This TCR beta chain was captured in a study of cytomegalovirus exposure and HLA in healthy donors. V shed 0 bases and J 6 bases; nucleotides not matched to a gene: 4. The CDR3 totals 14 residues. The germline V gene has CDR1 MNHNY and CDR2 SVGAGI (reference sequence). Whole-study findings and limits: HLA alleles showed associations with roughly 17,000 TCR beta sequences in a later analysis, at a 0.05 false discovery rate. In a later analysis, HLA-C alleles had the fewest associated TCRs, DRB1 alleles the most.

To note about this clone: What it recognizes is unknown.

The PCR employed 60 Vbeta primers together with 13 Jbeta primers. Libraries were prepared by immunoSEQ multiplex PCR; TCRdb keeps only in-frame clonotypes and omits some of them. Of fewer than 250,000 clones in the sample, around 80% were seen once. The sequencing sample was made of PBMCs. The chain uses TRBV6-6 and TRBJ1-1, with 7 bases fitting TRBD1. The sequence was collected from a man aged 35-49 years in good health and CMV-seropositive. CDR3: CASSYSTGKAEAFF. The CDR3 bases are TGTGCCAGCAGTTACTCGACAGGGAAGGCTGAAGCTTTCTTT.